This paragraph covers one TCR beta chain sequence. Original analysis: Cell counts per sample came from amplifying reference gene primers. Assay: immunoSEQ multiplex PCR; the TCRdb copy retains only in-frame clones and omits some. V and J calls and clone size are those listed in that table; D and trimming were worked out from the DNA. The data show 15,000 to 20,000 clones, 77% seen once. This sample stems from a study of blood T cell repertoires in COVID-19. Study summary: T cells, B-cell-depleted T cells, or PBMCs supplied cDNA or gDNA.

Germline V CDR1 and CDR2: SGHRS, YFSETQ. Trimming pared 0 bases from V and 0 bases from J, leaving 3 bases between. CDR3 length equals 14 residues. Specimen: peripheral blood. The V call is TRBV5-1, the J call TRBJ2-2; D is uncertain. The receptor comes from a man aged 65 to 79 with COVID-19, enrolled during active disease. In DNA form, the CDR3 reads TGCGCCAGCAGCTTGGGTACGAACACCGGGGAGCTGTTTTTT. Translating gives CASSLGTNTGELFF.